The 10 T cell receptor beta chains reported below all come from one sample, sequenced in a study of spatial heterogeneity in lung cancer. Each CDR3 protein gets one entry after TCRdb re-called the 5' RACE reads with MiXCR. The sample lists more than 65,000 distinct CDR3 sequences; roughly 13% were seen once. This sample's time point: sample taken at primary tumor resection. No cells were sorted before sequencing. The whole RNA sequenced was extracted from tumor, nontumor lung or frozen PBMC. This specimen consisted of PBMCs, obtained at surgery. These receptors were obtained from a male donor with early-stage non-small cell lung cancer.

The V call is TRBV7-9, the J call TRBJ2-3; TRBD2 matches at 7 bases. The V gene end was trimmed by 3 bases and the J gene end by 5 bases; junction bases not matched to a gene: 8. Germline V gives CDR1 SEHNR, CDR2 FQNEAQ (reference sequence). The CDR3 is 15 amino acids. The CDR3 reads CASSFGAGLGDTQYF. CDR3 nucleotides: TGTGCCAGCAGCTTCGGAGCGGGGCTAGGAGATACGCAGTATTTT.

The V and J genes are TRBV18 and TRBJ2-1, with D tentatively TRBD2 (5 bases). The CDR3 is 15 residues long. The V gene's germline CDR1 is KGHSH and CDR2 LQKENI. The ends were cut back, 3 bases at V and 7 bases at J, with 16 bases in the middle. The CDR3 loop is CASSPGAVDRNEQFF. CDR3 sequence (DNA): TGTGCCAGCTCACCCGGAGCGGTAGATCGGAATGAGCAGTTCTTC.

V usage is TRBV18 and J usage is TRBJ2-7; D may be TRBD1 (6 bases). Germline CDR1 and CDR2: KGHSH and LQKENI. There are 12 residues in the CDR3. Trimming cost V 5 bases and J 5 bases, with 10 bases left between them. The CDR3 region has the DNA TGTGCCAGCTCAAATGACAGGAACGAGCAGTACTTC. This codes for CASSNDRNEQYF.

The sample holds a few counts of this clonotype. The chain is built from TRBV29-1 and TRBJ2-3, with 9 positions matching TRBD1. There are 13 residues in the CDR3. The junction had 3 bases not matched to a gene; V was cut back by 3 bases and J by 5 bases. In germline, CDR1 is SQVTM, CDR2 ANQGSEA. As DNA, the CDR3 is TGCAGCGTTGACACAGGGGGCTTAGATACGCAGTATTTT. It encodes CSVDTGGLDTQYF.

In its sample, this clonotype was seen a few times. The J gene is TRBJ2-3, the V gene TRBV7-2, with D maybe TRBD2 (5 bases). The V end lost 3 bases, the J end lost 2 bases, and 12 bases lay between the germline ends. This CDR3 region has 15 residues. CDR1 and CDR2 (germline): SGHTA, FQGNSA. CDR3 sequence reads: CASSFGGPTTDTQYF. The CDR3 DNA follows: TGTGCCAGCAGCTTTGGAGGACCTACCACAGATACGCAGTATTTT. Together with reference TRBV7-2 and TRBJ2-3, the CDR3 gives the full variable domain: GAGVSQSPSNKVTEKGKDVELRCDPISGHTALYWYRQSLGQGLEFLIYFQGNSAPDKSGLPSDRFSAERTGGSVSTLTIQRTQQEDSAVYLCASSFGGPTTDTQYFGPGTRLTVL.

This clonotype was detected ten times or more. This chain uses TRBV6-6 with TRBJ2-5; 12 positions match TRBD2. Trimming removed 4 bases from V and 4 bases from J; junction bases left unmatched: 1. Germline V gene sequence: CDR1 MNHNY, CDR2 SVGAGI (reference sequence). The CDR3 runs to 14 residues. DNA for the CDR3: TGTGCCAGCAGTTCGGGACTAGCGGGAGAGACCCAGTACTTC. Residues: CASSSGLAGETQYF.

V gene TRBV6-6 combines with J gene TRBJ2-7, with D perhaps matching TRBD1 (6 bases). Germline V gene data show CDR1 as MNHNY and CDR2 as SVGAGI (reference sequence). Trimming shortened V by 8 bases and J by 4 bases, and 9 bases separated the two germline ends. This CDR3 spans 11 amino acids. In DNA form, the CDR3 reads TGTGCCAGCGTCGGACAGTACGAGCAGTACTTC. Amino acid sequence: CASVGQYEQYF.

The chain combines TRBV5-6 with TRBJ1-2; 11 nucleotides align to TRBD1. Germline assignment: CDR1 SGHDT and CDR2 YYEEEE. The trim removed 0 bases at V and 4 bases at J, leaving 2 bases unmatched. The CDR3 totals 15 residues. The CDR3: CASSLGTGGRYGYTF. CDR3 in DNA: TGTGCCAGCAGCTTGGGGACAGGGGGCCGCTATGGCTACACCTTC.

This chain uses TRBV20-1 with TRBJ2-7, with a weak D call TRBD1 (6 bases). V lost 3 bases and J lost 7, with 13 bases in between. Germline V gives CDR1 DFQATT, CDR2 SNEGSKA (reference sequence). The CDR3 covers 12 residues. The CDR3 region is CSASKGVEEQYF. The CDR3 DNA follows: TGCAGTGCTAGTAAGGGGGTGGAGGAGCAGTACTTC.

V usage is TRBV14 and J usage is TRBJ1-3; 9 positions agree with TRBD1. The CDR3 contains 16 residues. Germline CDR1 and CDR2: SGHDN and FVKESK. After removal of 0 bases from V and 8 bases from J, the junction contained 8 bases not matched to a gene. CDR3: CASSQEGQGTPDTIYF. In DNA form, the CDR3 reads TGTGCCAGCAGCCAAGAGGGACAGGGAACCCCCGACACCATATATTTT. Looking up the rest from reference TRBV14 and TRBJ1-3 gives the full variable domain: EAGVTQFPSHSVIEKGQTVTLRCDPISGHDNLYWYRRVMGKEIKFLLHFVKESKQDESGMPNNRFLAERTGGTYSTLKVQPAELEDSGVYFCASSQEGQGTPDTIYFGEGSWLTVV.